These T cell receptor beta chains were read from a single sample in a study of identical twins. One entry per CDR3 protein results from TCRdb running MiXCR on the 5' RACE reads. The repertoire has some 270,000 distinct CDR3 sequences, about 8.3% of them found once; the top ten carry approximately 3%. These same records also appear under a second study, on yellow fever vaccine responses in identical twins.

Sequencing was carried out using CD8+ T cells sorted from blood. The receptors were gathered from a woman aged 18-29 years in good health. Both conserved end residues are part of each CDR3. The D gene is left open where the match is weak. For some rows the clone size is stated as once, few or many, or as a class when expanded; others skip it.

CDR3aa: CSARGVSGKRIQETQYF
CDR3nt: TGCAGTGCTAGGGGCGTTAGCGGGAAGAGGATCCAAGAGACCCAGTACTTC
v_gene: TRBV20-1
d_gene: TRBD2
j_gene: TRBJ2-5
abundance: many

CDR3aa: CASSLGLTGAQPQHF
CDR3nt: TGTGCCAGCAGTCTGGGCCTGACAGGGGCTCAGCCCCAGCATTTT
v_gene: TRBV6-2/TRBV6-3
d_gene: TRBD1
j_gene: TRBJ1-5
abundance: many

CDR3aa: CASSLILAGWNEQFF
CDR3nt: TGTGCCAGCAGTTTAATACTAGCGGGATGGAATGAGCAGTTCTTC
v_gene: TRBV27
d_gene: TRBD2
j_gene: TRBJ2-1
abundance: few

CDR3aa: CASSLGGWGLSYEQYF
CDR3nt: TGTGCCAGCAGTTTAGGAGGGTGGGGGCTCTCCTACGAGCAGTACTTC
v_gene: TRBV27
d_gene: -
j_gene: TRBJ2-7
abundance: -

CDR3aa: CSVALTDPRGANVLTF
CDR3nt: TGCAGCGTTGCTCTAACAGACCCTCGGGGGGCCAACGTCCTGACTTTC
v_gene: TRBV29-1
d_gene: -
j_gene: TRBJ2-6
abundance: few

CDR3aa: CSARDLQGAITDTQYF
CDR3nt: TGCAGTGCTAGAGATCTTCAGGGGGCGATCACAGATACGCAGTATTTT
v_gene: TRBV20-1
d_gene: TRBD1
j_gene: TRBJ2-3
abundance: many

CDR3aa: CASSYQRNTEAFF
CDR3nt: TGTGCCAGCAGTTATCAACGGAACACTGAAGCTTTCTTT
v_gene: TRBV28
d_gene: -
j_gene: TRBJ1-1
abundance: few

CDR3aa: CASRDFSGYEQYF
CDR3nt: TGTGCCAGCCGGGATTTTAGCGGCTACGAGCAGTACTTC
v_gene: TRBV7-8
d_gene: -
j_gene: TRBJ2-7
abundance: -

CDR3aa: CASSYVSGAGELFF
CDR3nt: TGTGCCAGCAGTTACGTGAGTGGTGCCGGGGAGCTGTTTTTT
v_gene: TRBV6-5
d_gene: -
j_gene: TRBJ2-2
abundance: -

CDR3aa: CASSDRSTYNEQFF
CDR3nt: TGTGCCAGCAGCGACAGAAGTACCTACAATGAGCAGTTCTTC
v_gene: TRBV2
d_gene: -
j_gene: TRBJ2-1
abundance: -

CDR3aa: CASLLTIRGGDTEAFF
CDR3nt: TGTGCCAGCTTGCTCACCATAAGAGGTGGGGACACTGAAGCTTTCTTT
v_gene: TRBV6-2/TRBV6-3
d_gene: -
j_gene: TRBJ1-1
abundance: many

CDR3aa: CASSHTGPQETQYF
CDR3nt: TGTGCCAGCAGCCACACAGGTCCTCAAGAGACCCAGTACTTC
v_gene: TRBV6-2/TRBV6-3
d_gene: -
j_gene: TRBJ2-5
abundance: few

CDR3aa: CASSSLAGGPPFVNEQFF
CDR3nt: TGTGCCAGCAGCTCCTTAGCGGGGGGGCCGCCCTTTGTGAATGAGCAGTTCTTC
v_gene: TRBV11-1
d_gene: TRBD2
j_gene: TRBJ2-1
abundance: many

CDR3aa: CSAREAAGTRSYEQYF
CDR3nt: TGCAGTGCTAGAGAGGCGGCGGGCACTCGCTCCTACGAGCAGTACTTC
v_gene: TRBV20-1
d_gene: -
j_gene: TRBJ2-7
abundance: -

CDR3aa: CASSGYRGLDGELFF
CDR3nt: TGTGCCAGCAGCGGTTACAGGGGGCTTGACGGGGAGCTGTTTTTT
v_gene: TRBV9
d_gene: TRBD1
j_gene: TRBJ2-2
abundance: -

CDR3aa: CASSEVGGQNSPLHF
CDR3nt: TGTGCCAGCAGCGAAGTCGGGGGTCAAAATTCACCCCTCCACTTT
v_gene: TRBV9
d_gene: -
j_gene: TRBJ1-6
abundance: few

CDR3aa: CASSGEIHEQYF
CDR3nt: TGTGCCAGCAGCGGGGAGATCCACGAGCAGTACTTC
v_gene: TRBV11-1
d_gene: -
j_gene: TRBJ2-7
abundance: -

CDR3aa: CSARDPELAGREQYF
CDR3nt: TGCAGTGCTAGAGATCCCGAGCTAGCGGGGCGTGAGCAGTACTTC
v_gene: TRBV20-1
d_gene: TRBD2
j_gene: TRBJ2-7
abundance: -

CDR3aa: CASSHGGNTGELFF
CDR3nt: TGTGCCAGCAGCCACGGGGGAAACACCGGGGAGCTGTTTTTT
v_gene: TRBV7-8
d_gene: -
j_gene: TRBJ2-2
abundance: -

CDR3aa: CASSLYRGTNQPQHF
CDR3nt: TGTGCCAGCAGCTTGTATAGGGGGACCAATCAGCCCCAGCATTTT
v_gene: TRBV7-9
d_gene: -
j_gene: TRBJ1-5
abundance: few

CDR3aa: CASSLTSVLSYEQYF
CDR3nt: TGTGCCAGCAGTTTGACTAGCGTACTCTCCTACGAGCAGTACTTC
v_gene: TRBV27
d_gene: TRBD2
j_gene: TRBJ2-7
abundance: few

CDR3aa: CASSGRDSNQPQHF
CDR3nt: TGTGCCAGCAGTGGCCGGGATAGCAATCAGCCCCAGCATTTT
v_gene: TRBV6-7
d_gene: -
j_gene: TRBJ1-5
abundance: few

CDR3aa: CASSETAQSYNEQFF
CDR3nt: TGTGCCAGCAGTGAAACAGCCCAGTCCTACAATGAGCAGTTCTTC
v_gene: TRBV25-1
d_gene: -
j_gene: TRBJ2-1
abundance: many

CDR3aa: CASSTPPRQGGHEQYF
CDR3nt: TGTGCCAGCAGTACGCCGCCGAGACAGGGAGGCCACGAGCAGTACTTC
v_gene: TRBV28
d_gene: -
j_gene: TRBJ2-7
abundance: many

CDR3aa: CASSHGTNPYEQYF
CDR3nt: TGTGCCAGCAGCCATGGGACTAACCCCTACGAGCAGTACTTC
v_gene: TRBV14
d_gene: TRBD2
j_gene: TRBJ2-7
abundance: -

CDR3aa: CSARTLAGGYEQYF
CDR3nt: TGCAGTGCTAGAACACTAGCGGGGGGATACGAGCAGTACTTC
v_gene: TRBV20-1
d_gene: TRBD2
j_gene: TRBJ2-7
abundance: many

CDR3aa: CASSLEGKNIQYF
CDR3nt: TGCGCCAGCAGCTTGGAGGGCAAAAACATTCAGTACTTC
v_gene: TRBV5-1
d_gene: -
j_gene: TRBJ2-4
abundance: -

CDR3aa: CSARDPGSSYEQYF
CDR3nt: TGCAGTGCTAGAGATCCCGGTAGCTCCTACGAGCAGTACTTC
v_gene: TRBV20-1
d_gene: -
j_gene: TRBJ2-7
abundance: many

CDR3aa: CSGEGEDTDTQYF
CDR3nt: TGCAGTGGCGAAGGGGAGGACACAGATACGCAGTATTTT
v_gene: TRBV20-1
d_gene: -
j_gene: TRBJ2-3
abundance: many

CDR3aa: CASSLAAGWEQYF
CDR3nt: TGTGCCAGCAGCTTAGCGGCAGGGTGGGAGCAGTACTTC
v_gene: TRBV11-2
d_gene: -
j_gene: TRBJ2-7
abundance: many

CDR3aa: CSVESGQNYNEQFF
CDR3nt: TGCAGCGTTGAGTCGGGACAGAACTACAATGAGCAGTTCTTC
v_gene: TRBV29-1
d_gene: TRBD1
j_gene: TRBJ2-1
abundance: many

CDR3aa: CASSYSIESSNEQFF
CDR3nt: TGTGCCAGCAGTTACTCGATAGAGAGTAGCAATGAGCAGTTCTTC
v_gene: TRBV6-2/TRBV6-3
d_gene: -
j_gene: TRBJ2-1
abundance: many

CDR3aa: CASSYLFPGTDNYEQYF
CDR3nt: TGTGCCAGCAGTTACTTGTTCCCCGGGACAGACAACTACGAGCAGTACTTC
v_gene: TRBV6-2/TRBV6-3
d_gene: TRBD1
j_gene: TRBJ2-7
abundance: -

CDR3aa: CASSSGPGDQYF
CDR3nt: TGTGCCAGCAGCTCGGGACCGGGGGACCAGTATTTT
v_gene: TRBV5-6
d_gene: -
j_gene: TRBJ2-3
abundance: many

CDR3aa: CSVDVVASSYNEQFF
CDR3nt: TGCAGCGTTGATGTTGTCGCGTCCTCCTACAATGAGCAGTTCTTC
v_gene: TRBV29-1
d_gene: -
j_gene: TRBJ2-1
abundance: few

CDR3aa: CASSETGTSGQETQYF
CDR3nt: TGTGCCAGCAGTGAAACCGGGACTAGCGGCCAAGAGACCCAGTACTTC
v_gene: TRBV6-4
d_gene: TRBD2
j_gene: TRBJ2-5
abundance: few

CDR3aa: CSARGGTGVTEAFF
CDR3nt: TGCAGTGCTAGAGGAGGGACAGGTGTCACTGAAGCTTTCTTT
v_gene: TRBV20-1
d_gene: TRBD1
j_gene: TRBJ1-1
abundance: -

CDR3aa: CSVEGGRPTGGYNEQFF
CDR3nt: TGCAGCGTTGAGGGCGGGAGACCAACGGGGGGATACAATGAGCAGTTCTTC
v_gene: TRBV29-1
d_gene: TRBD2
j_gene: TRBJ2-1
abundance: few

CDR3aa: CASSRRGGSYEQYF
CDR3nt: TGTGCCAGCTCCCGGCGGGGCGGGAGCTACGAGCAGTACTTC
v_gene: TRBV28
d_gene: TRBD2
j_gene: TRBJ2-7
abundance: -

CDR3aa: CASSEARSGELFF
CDR3nt: TGTGCCAGCAGTGAAGCGCGTTCCGGGGAGCTGTTTTTT
v_gene: TRBV2
d_gene: -
j_gene: TRBJ2-2
abundance: -

CDR3aa: CASSQEGQLNTEAFF
CDR3nt: TGTGCCAGCAGCCAAGAGGGACAGCTGAACACTGAAGCTTTCTTT
v_gene: TRBV4-2
d_gene: TRBD1
j_gene: TRBJ1-1
abundance: -

CDR3aa: CASSMGVATLSGDSPLHF
CDR3nt: TGTGCCAGCAGTATGGGGGTGGCCACATTGTCCGGGGATTCACCCCTCCACTTT
v_gene: TRBV5-4
d_gene: -
j_gene: TRBJ1-6
abundance: -

CDR3aa: CASSVASGSTDTQYF
CDR3nt: TGTGCCAGCAGCGTAGCCAGCGGGAGCACAGATACGCAGTATTTT
v_gene: TRBV9
d_gene: -
j_gene: TRBJ2-3
abundance: few

CDR3aa: CASSLWGAPGELFF
CDR3nt: TGTGCCAGCAGTTTGTGGGGGGCCCCAGGGGAGCTGTTTTTT
v_gene: TRBV27
d_gene: -
j_gene: TRBJ2-2
abundance: few